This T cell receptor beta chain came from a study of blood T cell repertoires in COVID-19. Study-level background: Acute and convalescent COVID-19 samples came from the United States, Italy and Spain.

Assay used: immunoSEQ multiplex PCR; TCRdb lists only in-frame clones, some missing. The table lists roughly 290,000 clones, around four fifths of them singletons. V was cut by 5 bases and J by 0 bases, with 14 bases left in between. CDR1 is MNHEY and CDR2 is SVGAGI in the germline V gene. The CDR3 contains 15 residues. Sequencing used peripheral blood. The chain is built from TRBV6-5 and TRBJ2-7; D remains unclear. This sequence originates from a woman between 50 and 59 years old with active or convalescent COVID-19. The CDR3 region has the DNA TGTGCCAGCAGTCCCTTCGGTGAGGCCTCCTACGAGCAGTACTTC. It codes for CASSPFGEASYEQYF.